This T cell receptor (beta chain) appears in the sequencing data of a study of Graves' ophthalmopathy and Graves' hyperthyroidism. Findings and caveats of the study: Blood also contained most of the expanded thyroid clonotypes above 0.001 frequency. Ophthalmopathy progression was predicted by the model at roughly 66% sensitivity and approximately 72% specificity.

This CDR3 is 13 amino acids long. V was clipped by 9 bases and J by 8 bases, with 16 bases between them. The germline V gene has CDR1 ENHRY and CDR2 SYGVKD. RNA transcripts were the source from which TCR beta CDR3 regions were amplified. In the first round, RT-PCR was carried out with HTBI primers, and a multiplex PCR formed the second round. TCRdb reprocessed the multiplex PCR reads via MiXCR and lists one record per CDR3 protein. The data show over a million distinct CDR3 sequences, about 36% seen once. Additional autoimmune diseases, uncontrolled infections, pregnancy or lactation disqualified patients. This clonotype has ten or more counts. The target antigen is unknown.

Source material: peripheral blood or thyroid tissue (not recorded which). The source is an adult man with Graves' hyperthyroidism. The chain couples TRBV10-3 to TRBJ1-4; no clear D gene. CDR3 amino acids: CAMAPEGSEKLFF. The DNA for the CDR3 is TGTGCCATGGCCCCGGAAGGGAGCGAAAAACTGTTTTTT.